This T cell receptor (beta chain) appears in the sequencing data of a study of blood T cell repertoires in COVID-19. About the research overall: Italy, Spain and the United States were the sources of the convalescent and acute COVID-19 samples. The analysed material was cDNA or gDNA that came from T cells, B-cell-depleted T cells, or PBMCs.

In the original workflow: Counts of nucleated cells, estimated from reference gene primer amplification, were obtained. Using immunoSEQ multiplex PCR, the repertoire was profiled, and TCRdb retains in-frame clones only, with some absent. V, J and clone size were drawn from that table, and D and trimming were deduced from the DNA. The sample carries 290,000 or so clones, roughly 86% recorded once. Per germline, CDR1 SGHRS and CDR2 YFSETQ. Deletions cut 3 bases from V and 0 bases from J, with 10 bases between. This CDR3 spans 14 amino acids. This TCR was sampled from a man in his sixties or seventies with acute or convalescent COVID-19. The specimen sequenced was peripheral blood. This rearrangement joins TRBV5-1 to TRBJ2-7; possibly TRBD2 for D (7 bases). CDR3 loop: CASSSGGSSYEQYF. CDR3 DNA sequence: TGCGCCAGCAGCTCGGGGGGCAGCTCCTACGAGCAGTACTTC.